This T cell receptor beta chain was found in a study of CD8 T cells in ankylosing spondylitis. Notes on the study in general: Enrichment of disease-linked clones was reportedly significant in matched ankylosing spondylitis synovial fluid. Earlier reports found some motif variants in synovial fluid and blood in reactive arthritis. Among TCR beta sequences, a motif of roughly 8 highly homologous variants appeared characteristic of ankylosing spondylitis blood. Disease-linked clones were CD8+ and relatively rare in peripheral blood.

In regard to this clonotype: Its specificity is not known.

The germline CDR1 and CDR2 sequences are SGHRS and YFSETQ. The V and J ends lost 4 bases and 4 bases, in that order; junction bases with no gene match: 5. The CDR3 spans 13 residues. Molecular-barcoded quantitative 5'-RACE produced these TCR beta libraries. MiXCR was run by TCRdb on the 5' RACE reads, yielding one entry per CDR3 protein. The data hold about 450,000 distinct CDR3 sequences, with roughly a quarter observed a single time. This rearrangement joins TRBV5-1 to TRBJ2-7, with 7 bases lining up with TRBD1. The receptor's source is a male donor with ankylosing spondylitis. Sequences were obtained from blood, either unsorted or a sorted T cell fraction (not recorded which). In DNA, the CDR3 is TGCGCCAGCAGCCGTGAACAGGGGTACGAGCAGTACTTC. Amino acid sequence: CASSREQGYEQYF.